This passage covers 8 T cell receptor beta chains from one sample sequenced in a study of long-term antiretroviral therapy in people with HIV. It was version v3.0 of the immunoSEQ assay that was run at survey level. Sequenced by immunoSEQ multiplex PCR; TCRdb stores in-frame clones only, minus some. The top ten clones hold less than 8.5% of a sample with some 29,000 clones, 80% to 90% of them seen once. The starting material was unsorted PBMCs, obtained 3.2 years before starting antiretroviral therapy. Receptors were obtained from a man in his fifties with HIV.

The chain has TRBV5-4 and TRBJ2-5; D uncertain. Trimming shortened V by 0 bases and J by 2 bases, and 5 bases separated the two germline ends. The CDR3 runs 13 residues. Germline V gene lookup returns CDR1 SGHNT and CDR2 YYREEE (reference sequence). The CDR3 loop is CASSLDRQETQYF. In DNA form, the CDR3 reads TGTGCCAGCAGCTTGGATAGGCAAGAGACCCAGTACTTC.

The chain joins TRBV29-1 to TRBJ2-5; 7 bases are a match to TRBD2. CDR1 is SQVTM, CDR2 ANQGSEA, per germline. This CDR3 spans 12 amino acids. The junction had 8 bases not matched to a gene; V was cut back by 7 bases and J by 6 bases. CDR3 in DNA: TGCAGCGAAATTAGCGGGTCTCAGACCCAGTACTTC. This translates into CSEISGSQTQYF.

The chain recombines TRBV7-2 with TRBJ2-7, with 13 bases identical to TRBD2. Germline-derived CDR1 and CDR2 are SGHTA and FQGNSA. The length of the CDR3 is 16 residues. V dropped 5 bases and J dropped 2; count of bases not matched to a gene: 6. CDR3 protein: CASSPSLAGGPYEQYF. In nucleotides, the CDR3 is TGTGCCAGCAGCCCGTCACTAGCGGGAGGGCCCTACGAGCAGTACTTC.

The V and J genes are TRBV29-1 and TRBJ2-2; 7 nucleotides agree with TRBD1. CDR3 length: 15 amino acids. The germline gives CDR1 SQVTM, CDR2 ANQGSEA. With 6 bases clipped from V and 1 base from J, the junction kept 8 bases outside the gene matches. The CDR3 loop reads CSVTGTVENTGELFF. The DNA for the CDR3 is TGCAGCGTGACCGGGACAGTCGAGAACACCGGGGAGCTGTTTTTT.

The V and J genes are TRBV7-8 and TRBJ1-5; D call uncertain. CDR1 is SGHVS, CDR2 FQNEAQ, per germline. This CDR3 contains 16 residues. V dropped 1 base and J dropped 5 bases, with 15 bases sitting between them. The CDR3 sequence is CASSLGTSLGHQPQHF. In DNA, the CDR3 is TGTGCCAGCAGCTTAGGGACCTCCCTTGGGCATCAGCCCCAGCATTTT.

This chain joins TRBV28 and TRBJ2-5, with 7 bases lining up with TRBD2. The length of the CDR3 is 14 residues. J lost 4 bases, V lost 2 bases, and 4 bases had no gene match. CDR1 MDHEN and CDR2 SYDVKM come from the germline V gene. In DNA, the CDR3 is TGTGCCAGCAGTTTAGGCAGGGAGGGAGAGACCCAGTACTTC. It encodes CASSLGREGETQYF.

The J gene is TRBJ1-2, the V gene TRBV19; no definite D call. Germline values: CDR1 LNHDA, CDR2 SQIVND (reference sequence). V was trimmed by 5 bases and J by 8 bases, leaving 9 bases between them. This CDR3 spans 11 amino acids. This chain's CDR3 is CASSFGVGYTF. The CDR3 region has the DNA TGTGCCAGTAGTTTCGGGGTCGGCTACACCTTC.

The rearrangement uses TRBV5-6 and TRBJ2-7; D ambiguous. The germline gives CDR1 SGHDT, CDR2 YYEEEE. The CDR3 is 14 residues long. V was clipped by 4 bases and J by 0 bases, with 11 bases between them. CDR3 sequence (DNA): TGTGCCAGCAGCCCAAGCACGAGCTCCTACGAGCAGTACTTC. This translates into CASSPSTSSYEQYF.